A single sample is the source of the 5 T cell receptor beta chains below, sequenced in a study of shared clonotypes between healthy human individuals. Sequencing was performed with immunoSEQ multiplex PCR; in TCRdb, only in-frame clones are kept and a portion is missing. The sample yields about 2 million clones, 85% to 95% seen once. The naive CD8 fraction comprised CD45RO-negative cells positively selected for CCR7 and excluded terminally differentiated effector memory CD45RA+ cells. The sample was naive CD8+ T cells sorted from blood. The origin of the receptors is a young man in good health.

This CDR3 is CASSLGFGNTEAFF. The CDR3 nucleotides read TGTGCCAGCAGCTTAGGGTTCGGGAACACTGAAGCTTTCTTT. V is TRBV7-9 and J is TRBJ1-1; D gene ambiguous. The germline V gene encodes CDR1 SEHNR and CDR2 FQNEAQ (reference sequence). The CDR3 is made up of 14 amino acids. Trimming removed 1 base from V and 1 base from J, with 7 bases in between.

The chain has TRBV30 and TRBJ1-2; unclear D gene. The germline V and J ends were trimmed by 7 bases and 2 bases, with 11 bases remaining between them. From germline, CDR1 is GTSNPN and CDR2 SVGIG (reference sequence). This CDR3 has 12 amino acids. The CDR3 protein is CAYEAANYGYTF. CDR3 nucleotide sequence: TGTGCCTACGAAGCGGCCAACTATGGCTACACCTTC. Full variable domain (missing parts from reference TRBV30 and TRBJ1-2): SQTIHQWPATLVQPVGSPLSLECTVEGTSNPNLYWYRQAAGRGLQLLFYSVGIGQISSEVPQNLSASRPQDRQFILSSKKLLLSDSGFYLCAYEAANYGYTFGSGTRLTVV.

The chain links TRBV4-1 to TRBJ2-3; 9 bases are a match to TRBD2. The V gene end was trimmed by 1 base and the J gene end by 2 bases; junction bases not matched to a gene: 13. From germline, CDR1 is MGHRA and CDR2 YSYEKL. This CDR3 spans 19 amino acids. Here the CDR3 reads CASSQVSGLAIGNTDTQYF. The DNA of the CDR3 is TGCGCCAGCAGCCAAGTATCAGGACTAGCGATTGGGAACACAGATACGCAGTATTTT.

A word on this clone: This CDR3 is also generated by other DNA sequences in the sample. The genes are TRBV9 and TRBJ2-7; D could derive from TRBD1 or TRBD2 (5 bases each). The germline V gene has CDR1 SGDLS and CDR2 YYNGEE. Between the trimmed V and J ends, which lost 4 bases and 4 bases, there was a span of 12 bases. The CDR3 covers 13 residues. In DNA, the CDR3 is TGTGCCAGCAGCCCGGGGCGGGTTTACGAGCAGTACTTC. It encodes CASSPGRVYEQYF.

This chain connects TRBV5-4 to TRBJ2-7, with 7 bases lining up with TRBD1. V shed 2 bases and J 0 bases; nucleotides not matched to a gene: 2. The CDR3 has 14 amino acids. Germline values: CDR1 SGHNT, CDR2 YYREEE (reference sequence). CDR3 protein: CASSFGTVSYEQYF. The CDR3 nucleotides are TGTGCCAGCAGCTTCGGGACAGTCTCCTACGAGCAGTACTTC.